Below, 27 T cell receptor beta chains from the same sample are listed, as sequenced in a study of blood T cells in healthy people across ages. Next came a second PCR, run for roughly 6 to 11 cycles, which used a sample-barcoded 5' primer along with a J-beta primer mix. TCRdb fed the 5' RACE reads into MiXCR, producing one record per CDR3 protein. This table holds about 560,000 distinct CDR3 sequences, 25% to 35% found once. The same sample was also studied in work on T cells of mothers and their children.

Sequenced: blood. The receptors here all came from a boy between 2 and 10 years old in good health.

V and J are TRBV2 and TRBJ1-2; 11 bases fit TRBD1. The V gene's germline CDR1 is SNHLY and CDR2 FYNNEI. V was clipped by 2 bases and J by 6 bases; unmatched bases: 5. The CDR3 spans 15 residues. CDR3 nucleotides: TGTGCCAGCAGTGAATGGGGACAGGGGGTTGATGGCTACACCTTC. Protein sequence: CASSEWGQGVDGYTF.

This clonotype came up a few times. The chain employs TRBV28 and TRBJ1-1; 10 nucleotides line up with TRBD1. V lost 2 bases to trimming and J lost 3 bases; unmatched junction nucleotides: 9. CDR1 and CDR2 (germline): MDHEN, SYDVKM. The CDR3 sequence is 17 residues long. The CDR3 bases are TGTGCCAGCAGTTTAGGCGGTTTCGGACAGGGGGACACTGAAGCTTTCTTT. Amino acid sequence: CASSLGGFGQGDTEAFF.

J is TRBJ2-5 and V is TRBV11-2, with D perhaps matching TRBD2 (6 bases). The germline V and J ends were trimmed by 6 bases and 5 bases, with 19 bases remaining between them. The CDR3 is made up of 15 amino acids. The germline gives CDR1 SGHAT, CDR2 FQNNGV. CDR3 amino acids: CASSSGENSRETQYF. The CDR3 DNA reads as TGTGCCAGCAGTTCGGGGGAAAATTCGAGGGAGACCCAGTACTTC.

The sample holds a few counts of this clonotype. This sequence joins TRBV20-1 and TRBJ2-1, with TRBD2 matching over 14 bases. The V gene end was trimmed by 0 bases and the J gene end by 9 bases; junction bases not matched to a gene: 10. The CDR3 consists of 17 residues. Germline assignment: CDR1 DFQATT and CDR2 SNEGSKA (reference sequence). CDR3 bases: TGCAGTGCTAGAGACTCGGGACTAGCGGGGGTAATGGGTGAGCAGTTCTTC. Its translation: CSARDSGLAGVMGEQFF.

J is TRBJ2-1 and V is TRBV20-1; D uncertain. The J call is uncertain, as TRBJ2-5 better fits the DNA end. The CDR3 covers 10 residues. The germline V gene has CDR1 DFQATT and CDR2 SNEGSKA (reference sequence). The CDR3 here is CSASMETQYF. CDR3 sequence (DNA): TGCAGTGCTAGTATGGAGACCCAGTACTTC.

This clonotype was counted between two and nine times. The chain is built from TRBV20-1 and TRBJ2-7, with 9 bases that match TRBD2. Germline CDR1 DFQATT, CDR2 SNEGSKA (reference sequence). The CDR3 runs to 15 residues. J was trimmed by 5 bases and V by 1 base; bases with no gene match: 9. CDR3 nucleotides: TGCAGTGCTAGAGCGCAAGGACTAGCGATAAACGAGCAGTACTTC. This sequence encodes CSARAQGLAINEQYF.

The table lists this clonotype with a few counts. The rearrangement links TRBV10-3 to TRBJ1-2; tentatively, D is TRBD1 (6 bases). V was shortened by 0 bases and J by 5 bases, with 10 bases between the two germline ends. The CDR3 contains 14 residues. Germline V gives CDR1 ENHRY, CDR2 SYGVKD. CDR3 protein: CAISESGQGYGYTF. The DNA for the CDR3 is TGTGCCATCAGTGAGTCGGGGCAGGGGTATGGCTACACCTTC.

The chain links TRBV3-1 to TRBJ2-3; D is uncertain. With 1 base removed from V and 2 bases from J, the gap between germline ends came to 4 bases. The CDR3 totals 13 residues. The germline V gene encodes CDR1 LGHDT and CDR2 YNNKEL (reference sequence). The CDR3 spells CASSQALTDTQYF. For the CDR3, the DNA is TGTGCCAGCAGCCAAGCTCTCACAGATACGCAGTATTTT.

This clonotype was counted a few times. This rearrangement joins TRBV20-1 to TRBJ2-5; D perhaps matches TRBD2 (6 bases). The V end lost 6 bases, the J end lost 1 base, and 15 bases lay between the germline ends. Germline CDR1 DFQATT, CDR2 SNEGSKA (reference sequence). The CDR3 is 14 residues long. The CDR3, as DNA: TGCAGTGCCATGGGGCTGGGGGGCCAAGAGACCCAGTACTTC. Its protein is CSAMGLGGQETQYF.

As regards this clonotype: This CDR3 is missing its conserved last phenylalanine or tryptophan, likely due to a read error. The V gene is TRBV11-3, the J gene TRBJ1-1; D is unclear. V gave up 2 bases and J gave up 1 base, with 8 bases separating them. Germline CDR1 reads SGHNT; CDR2 reads YENEEA. The CDR3 spans 14 residues. The CDR3 region is CASSLWGANTEAFS. The CDR3 nucleotides read TGTGCCAGCAGCTTATGGGGAGCGAACACTGAAGCTTTCTCT.

The chain is built from TRBV6-5 and TRBJ2-4; TRBD1 aligns across 9 bases. The V gene end was trimmed by 6 bases and the J gene end by 8 bases; junction bases not matched to a gene: 5. CDR1 MNHEY and CDR2 SVGAGI come from the germline V gene. The CDR3 sequence is 13 residues long. CDR3 nucleotides: TGTGCCAGCAGGGACAGGGGCCGTCACATTCAGTACTTC. It yields the protein CASRDRGRHIQYF.

This rearrangement joins TRBV10-3 to TRBJ2-1; TRBD2 is a possible D gene (5 bases). The V end lost 2 bases, the J end lost 7 bases, and 12 bases lay between the germline ends. The CDR3 covers 14 residues. The germline CDR1 and CDR2 sequences are ENHRY and SYGVKD. The CDR3 loop reads CAISEGLPENEQFF. CDR3 coding DNA: TGTGCCATCAGTGAGGGACTGCCAGAGAATGAGCAGTTCTTC.

The chain joins TRBV2 to TRBJ1-1; D might be TRBD1 (5 bases). This CDR3 comprises 18 residues. The germline V gene has CDR1 SNHLY and CDR2 FYNNEI. V was clipped by 3 bases and J by 1 base, with 21 bases between them. In DNA form, the CDR3 reads TGTGCCAGCAGTGAGGGCCCTCTCGGGGCTAGAAAGAACACTGAAGCTTTCTTT. This codes for CASSEGPLGARKNTEAFF.

The gene calls are TRBV7-2 and TRBJ1-2; D is unresolved. Trimming shortened V by 3 bases and J by 3 bases, and 8 bases separated the two germline ends. This CDR3 region has 13 residues. Germline V gene lookup returns CDR1 SGHTA and CDR2 FQGNSA. The CDR3 is CASSFGRYYGYTF. CDR3 sequence (DNA): TGTGCCAGCAGCTTCGGCAGATACTATGGCTACACCTTC.

The chain joins TRBV10-3 to TRBJ2-3; D unclear. Trimming shortened V by 0 bases and J by 9 bases, and 13 bases separated the two germline ends. The CDR3 runs 14 residues. Germline lookup yields CDR1 ENHRY and CDR2 SYGVKD. Written as DNA, the CDR3 is TGTGCCATCAGTGAGTCGAAGAAAGCGTTAACGCAGTATTTT. It specifies CAISESKKALTQYF.

This clonotype has only a few counts. The gene calls are TRBV19 and TRBJ2-5, with D possibly called TRBD1 or TRBD2 (6 bases each). The J call could be wrong; TRBJ2-1 is a better fit for the DNA end. This CDR3 is 15 amino acids long. CDR1 LNHDA and CDR2 SQIVND come from the germline V gene (reference sequence). CDR3 region: CASSIGRSGASEQFF. CDR3 DNA: TGTGCCAGTAGTATAGGGAGATCGGGGGCGAGTGAGCAGTTCTTC.

This chain uses TRBV2 with TRBJ2-5, with 9 bases identical to TRBD1. TRBJ2-1 explains the end of the DNA better; the J call may be wrong. CDR3 length: 13 amino acids. The V gene's germline CDR1 is SNHLY and CDR2 FYNNEI. This chain's CDR3 is CASSGQGGVEQFF. CDR3 coding DNA: TGTGCCAGCAGTGGACAGGGGGGGGTTGAGCAGTTCTTC.

The chain is built from TRBV10-3 and TRBJ1-2; D is unclear. The CDR3 is 12 residues long. The V end was cut by 5 bases, the J end by 6 bases, with 10 bases between. Germline CDR1 and CDR2: ENHRY and SYGVKD. The CDR3 here is CAISPERHGYTF. The CDR3 region has the DNA TGTGCCATCAGTCCGGAACGTCATGGCTACACCTTC.

The chain combines TRBV7-9 with TRBJ2-7; 9 nucleotides match TRBD1. The CDR3 has 13 amino acids. Germline lookup yields CDR1 SEHNR and CDR2 FQNEAQ (reference sequence). Unmatched junction bases numbered 8, after V lost 8 bases and J lost 6 bases. The CDR3 DNA is TGTGCCAGCGGGGGACAGGGTTTAACCGAGCAGTACTTC. Translation gives CASGGQGLTEQYF.

The chain links TRBV19 to TRBJ2-5; the D gene could be TRBD1 or TRBD2 (5 bases each). Trimming cost V 4 bases and J 0 bases, with 15 bases left between them. Germline V lookup: CDR1 LNHDA, CDR2 SQIVND (reference sequence). There are 16 residues in the CDR3. In DNA form, the CDR3 reads TGTGCCAGTAGTACCGGGACCTACTTGTACCAAGAGACCCAGTACTTC. This encodes CASSTGTYLYQETQYF.

This clonotype was counted between two and nine times. The chain's CDR3 is CASSPGRGQSSYEQYF. The CDR3 region has the DNA TGTGCCAGCAGCCCGGGACGGGGACAGAGCTCCTACGAGCAGTACTTC. The V gene is TRBV27, the J gene TRBJ2-7; TRBD1 matches 7 bases. CDR1 is MNHEY, CDR2 SMNVEV, per germline (reference sequence). The CDR3 sequence is 16 residues long. V lost 6 bases and J lost 0; bases outside the gene matches: 11.

J is TRBJ2-1 and V is TRBV5-6; tentative D call: TRBD1 (6 bases). This CDR3 spans 14 amino acids. Germline V CDR1 and CDR2: SGHDT, YYEEEE. Trimming cost V 2 bases and J 8 bases, with 14 bases left between them. CDR3: CASSLWGRWDEQFF. Written as DNA, the CDR3 is TGTGCCAGCAGCTTATGGGGGCGCTGGGATGAGCAGTTCTTC.

Concerning this clonotype itself: The junction and the germline gene differ at one end; a read error may be behind it. CDR3 in DNA: TGTGCCAGCAGCCCGGGACAGGGGGGGGATACGCAGTATTTT. It yields the protein CASSPGQGGDTQYF. The chain employs TRBV5-1 and TRBJ2-3; 11 bases are a match to TRBD1. Germline V gives CDR1 SGHRS, CDR2 YFSETQ. The CDR3 is made up of 14 amino acids.

The rearrangement joins TRBV10-3 to TRBJ2-5; D might be TRBD2 (6 bases). There are 13 residues in the CDR3. Trimming removed 10 bases from V and 5 bases from J, with 17 bases in between. Looked up from germline, CDR1 is ENHRY and CDR2 is SYGVKD. CDR3: CATRPGAVETQYF. DNA for the CDR3: TGTGCCACCCGCCCGGGAGCAGTGGAGACCCAGTACTTC.

The V and J genes are TRBV4-1 and TRBJ1-2; D perhaps matches TRBD1 (5 bases). Germline CDR1 is MGHRA and CDR2 is YSYEKL. V lost 0 bases and J 6 bases, leaving 11 bases between the germline ends. This CDR3 is 14 amino acids long. CDR3 DNA sequence: TGCGCCAGCAGCCAAGAATGGGGCAGGGATGGCTACACCTTC. This gives the protein CASSQEWGRDGYTF.

A word on this clonotype: One end of the junction does not line up with germline, which may come from a read error. V usage is TRBV5-5 and J usage is TRBJ2-7; D might be TRBD1 or TRBD2, each matching 5 bases. Per germline, CDR1 SGHKS and CDR2 YYEKEE (reference sequence). The CDR3 has 13 residues. CDR3 bases: TGTGCCAGCAGCCACCGGGACGGCTACGAGCGGTACTTC. Translating it yields CASSHRDGYERYF.

In DNA form, the CDR3 reads TGTGCCAGCGGGAAGGAGAACTATGGCTACACCTTC. Protein product: CASGKENYGYTF. The V gene is TRBV9, the J gene TRBJ1-2; D is unresolved. This CDR3 contains 12 residues. Trimming stripped 7 bases from V and 2 bases from J, with 9 bases between. Germline V gene data show CDR1 as SGDLS and CDR2 as YYNGEE.